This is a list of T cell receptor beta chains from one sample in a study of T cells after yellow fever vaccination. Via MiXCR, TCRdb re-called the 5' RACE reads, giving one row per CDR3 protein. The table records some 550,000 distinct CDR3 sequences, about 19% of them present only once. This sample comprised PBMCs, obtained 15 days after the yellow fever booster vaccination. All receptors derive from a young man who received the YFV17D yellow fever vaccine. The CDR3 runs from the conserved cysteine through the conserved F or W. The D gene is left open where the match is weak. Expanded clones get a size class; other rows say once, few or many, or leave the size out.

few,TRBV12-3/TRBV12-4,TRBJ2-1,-,CASSLPPINEQFF,TGTGCCAGCAGTTTACCACCTATCAATGAGCAGTTCTTC
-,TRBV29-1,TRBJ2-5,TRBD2,CSLLGLAGVGVQETQYF,TGCAGCCTCCTCGGGCTAGCGGGAGTAGGGGTTCAAGAGACCCAGTACTTC
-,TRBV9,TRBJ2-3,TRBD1,CASSLTDRGLSDTQYF,TGTGCCAGCAGCCTTACCGACAGGGGGTTATCAGATACGCAGTATTTT
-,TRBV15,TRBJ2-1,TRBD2,CATRVSGSVYNEQFF,TGTGCCACCAGAGTGAGCGGGAGTGTGTATAATGAGCAGTTCTTC
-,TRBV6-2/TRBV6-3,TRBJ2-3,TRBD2,CASSYLAKGLDGQYF,TGTGCCAGCAGTTATCTCGCCAAGGGACTAGACGGGCAGTATTTT
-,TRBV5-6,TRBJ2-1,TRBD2,CASRNPGGRNEQFF,TGTGCCAGCAGAAACCCGGGGGGTCGCAATGAGCAGTTCTTC
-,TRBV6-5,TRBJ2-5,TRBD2,CASSYSIELAGETQYF,TGTGCCAGCAGTTACTCGATTGAATTAGCGGGTGAGACCCAGTACTTC
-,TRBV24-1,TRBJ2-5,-,CATSDQLGTGETQYF,TGTGCCACCAGTGACCAACTCGGGACTGGGGAGACCCAGTACTTC
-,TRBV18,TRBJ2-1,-,CASSPREDSGYNEQFF,TGTGCCAGCTCACCCCGAGAGGACAGCGGGTACAATGAGCAGTTCTTC
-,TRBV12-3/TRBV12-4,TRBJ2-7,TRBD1,CASSFLFRQGSYEQYF,TGTGCCAGCAGTTTTTTGTTCAGACAGGGGTCCTACGAGCAGTACTTC
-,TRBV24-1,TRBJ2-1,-,CATIKVAGDEQFF,TGTGCCACCATAAAAGTCGCAGGTGATGAGCAGTTCTTC
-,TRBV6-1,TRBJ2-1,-,CASSESGTYNEQFF,TGTGCCAGCAGTGAAAGCGGTACCTACAATGAGCAGTTCTTC
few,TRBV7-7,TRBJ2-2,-,CASSLSSGGGELFF,TGTGCTAGCAGCTTAAGTTCCGGGGGCGGGGAGCTGTTTTTT
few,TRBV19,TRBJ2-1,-,CASRGGLINNEQFF,TGTGCCAGTAGGGGTGGACTAATAAACAATGAGCAGTTCTTC
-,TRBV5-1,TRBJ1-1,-,CASRAWENTEAFF,TGCGCCAGCAGAGCATGGGAGAACACTGAAGCTTTCTTT
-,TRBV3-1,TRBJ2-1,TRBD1,CASSLGQGARNEQFF,TGTGCCAGCAGCCTGGGACAGGGGGCTCGGAATGAGCAGTTCTTC
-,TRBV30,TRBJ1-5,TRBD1,CAWSRDRVNQPQHF,TGTGCCTGGAGCCGGGACAGGGTAAATCAGCCCCAGCATTTT
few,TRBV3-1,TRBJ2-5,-,CASSPEGIGVQETQYF,TGTGCCAGCAGCCCGGAGGGGATTGGCGTACAAGAGACCCAGTACTTC
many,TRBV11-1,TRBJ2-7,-,CASSSVSYEQYF,TGTGCCAGCAGCTCAGTAAGCTACGAGCAGTACTTC
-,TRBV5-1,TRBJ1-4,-,CASSLRPAEKLFF,TGCGCCAGCAGCTTGAGACCGGCGGAAAAACTGTTTTTT
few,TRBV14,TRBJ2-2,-,CASSFKSDTGELFF,TGTGCCAGCAGCTTTAAGTCAGACACCGGGGAGCTGTTTTTT
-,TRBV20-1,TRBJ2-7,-,CSARDRTVYEQYF,TGCAGTGCTAGAGATCGGACTGTCTACGAGCAGTACTTC
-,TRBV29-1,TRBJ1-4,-,CSVGSGTNEKLFF,TGCAGCGTTGGATCAGGGACTAATGAAAAACTGTTTTTT
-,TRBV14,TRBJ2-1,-,CASSQDFLALEQFF,TGTGCCAGCAGCCAAGACTTCTTAGCGCTTGAGCAGTTCTTC
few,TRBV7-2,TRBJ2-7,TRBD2,CASSHSPYASGTYEQYF,TGTGCCAGCAGCCATAGTCCATACGCTAGCGGTACCTACGAGCAGTACTTC
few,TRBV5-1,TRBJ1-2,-,CASSQGDGGGYTF,TGCGCCAGCAGCCAAGGGGACGGAGGGGGCTACACCTTC
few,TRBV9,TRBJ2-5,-,CASSAWDWQETQYF,TGTGCCAGCAGCGCCTGGGACTGGCAAGAGACCCAGTACTTC
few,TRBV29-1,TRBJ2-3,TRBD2,CSETSTYTDTQYF,TGCAGCGAGACTAGCACATACACAGATACGCAGTATTTT
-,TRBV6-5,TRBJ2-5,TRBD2,CASSYAAGVWETQYF,TGTGCCAGCAGTTACGCTGCGGGAGTATGGGAGACCCAGTACTTC
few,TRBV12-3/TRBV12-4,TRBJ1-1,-,CASSGWLNTEAFF,TGTGCCAGCAGTGGTTGGCTGAACACTGAAGCTTTCTTT
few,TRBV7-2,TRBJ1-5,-,CASSFSGTPREPQHF,TGTGCCAGCAGCTTTTCCGGGACGCCAAGGGAGCCCCAGCATTTT
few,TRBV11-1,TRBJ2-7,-,CASSLVHRSYEQYF,TGTGCCAGCAGCTTAGTCCACAGATCCTACGAGCAGTACTTC
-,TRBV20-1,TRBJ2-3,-,CSALLADTQYF,TGCAGTGCTCTATTAGCGGATACGCAGTATTTT
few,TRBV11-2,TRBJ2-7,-,CASSLQVYEQYF,TGTGCCAGCAGCTTACAGGTCTACGAGCAGTACTTC
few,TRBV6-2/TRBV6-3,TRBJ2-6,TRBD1,CASRIFGTGSFSNSGANVLTF,TGTGCCAGCAGAATATTCGGGACAGGGTCTTTCTCGAACTCTGGGGCCAACGTCCTGACTTTC
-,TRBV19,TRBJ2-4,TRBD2,CASRDIAGVWNIQYF,TGTGCCAGTAGGGACATAGCGGGAGTATGGAACATTCAGTACTTC
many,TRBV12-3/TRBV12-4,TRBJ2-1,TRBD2,CASSLTSGTHNEQFF,TGTGCCAGCAGCCTGACTAGCGGGACGCACAATGAGCAGTTCTTC
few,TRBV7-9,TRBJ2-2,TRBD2,CASSLFAGDSGELFF,TGTGCCAGCAGCTTATTCGCGGGAGATTCCGGGGAGCTGTTTTTT
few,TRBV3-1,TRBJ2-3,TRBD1,CASSPGQGIGLARSTDTQYF,TGTGCCAGCAGCCCGGGACAGGGGATCGGGCTAGCGAGAAGCACAGATACGCAGTATTTT
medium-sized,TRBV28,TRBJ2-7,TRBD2,CASNPGGSGYEQYF,TGTGCCAGCAACCCGGGGGGGTCCGGCTACGAGCAGTACTTC
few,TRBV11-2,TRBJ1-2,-,CASSADRDGFSTF,TGTGCCAGCAGCGCGGACCGGGACGGGTTCTCCACCTTC
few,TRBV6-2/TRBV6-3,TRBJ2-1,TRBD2,CASSSELAVVEQFF,TGTGCCAGCAGTTCAGAACTAGCGGTAGTGGAGCAGTTCTTC
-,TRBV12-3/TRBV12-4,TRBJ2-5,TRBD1,CASRKQGAETQYF,TGTGCCAGCAGAAAACAGGGGGCTGAGACCCAGTACTTC
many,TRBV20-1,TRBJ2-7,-,CSARTGDSIGLSSYEQYF,TGCAGTGCTAGAACCGGTGACTCAATAGGGCTCAGCTCCTACGAGCAGTACTTC
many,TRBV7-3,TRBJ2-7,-,CASSLTDSYEQYF,TGTGCCAGCAGCTTGACAGATTCCTACGAGCAGTACTTC
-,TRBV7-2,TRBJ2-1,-,CASSPGSILYEQFF,TGTGCCAGCAGCCCTGGTTCCATCCTATATGAGCAGTTCTTC
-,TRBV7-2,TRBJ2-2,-,CASRTLGVGTGELFF,TGTGCCAGCAGGACCTTAGGAGTGGGGACCGGGGAGCTGTTTTTT